This TCR beta chain was retrieved from a study of blood T cell repertoires in COVID-19. Study-wide background: From T cells, B-cell-depleted T cells, or PBMCs came the material, which was cDNA or gDNA.

The germline V gene encodes CDR1 SGHDN and CDR2 FVKESK. The CDR3 runs to 12 residues. The junction had 3 bases not matched to a gene; V was cut back by 2 bases and J by 9 bases. Using immunoSEQ multiplex PCR, the repertoire was profiled, and TCRdb retains in-frame clones only, with some absent. The sample includes some 150,000 clones, approximately 90% of them seen just once. The specimen was peripheral blood. The chain joins TRBV14 to TRBJ2-5; 7 nucleotides match TRBD1. This TCR was recovered from a man between 60 and 75 years old with active or convalescent COVID-19. CDR3 nucleotide sequence: TGTGCCAGCAGCCAACAGGGGGTGTCCCAGTACTTC. Its protein product is CASSQQGVSQYF.